Below, 10 T cell receptor beta chains from the same sample are listed, as sequenced in a study of cytomegalovirus exposure and HLA in healthy donors. The PCR was carried out with 60 Vbeta primers and 13 Jbeta primers. Repertoires were generated with immunoSEQ multiplex PCR, while TCRdb's copy carries only in-frame clones and drops some. The sample has approximately 85,000 clones; around 80% are singletons. Sample: PBMCs. Receptors were obtained from a woman in her forties or fifties in good health and CMV-seropositive.

CDR3: CASTFNSGGASDTQYF. The CDR3 coding sequence is TGTGCCAGCACCTTCAATAGCGGGGGGGCCAGCGATACGCAGTATTTT. The rearrangement uses TRBV6-6 and TRBJ2-3; TRBD2 agrees at 11 bases. This CDR3 comprises 16 residues. The ends lost 7 bases at V and 6 bases at J; junction bases unmatched: 12. Germline CDR1 MNHNY, CDR2 SVGAGI (reference sequence).

The rearrangement uses TRBV6-5 and TRBJ2-3, with 7 bases aligning to TRBD1. The CDR3 totals 15 residues. Germline CDR1 MNHEY, CDR2 SVGAGI. V was pared by 6 bases and J by 6 bases, with 12 bases of the junction left unmatched. CDR3 loop: CASRANRGSLDTQYF. The CDR3 DNA reads TGTGCCAGCAGGGCTAACAGGGGTTCGTTGGATACGCAGTATTTT.

The V and J genes are TRBV6-5 and TRBJ1-4; TRBD1 matches at 8 bases. Germline trimming cut 6 bases from V and 5 bases from J; bases unmatched to any gene: 8. Per the germline V gene, CDR1 is MNHEY and CDR2 is SVGAGI. This CDR3 spans 15 amino acids. Here the CDR3 reads CASSQLTGVNEKLFF. The CDR3 DNA sequence: TGTGCCAGCAGCCAACTGACAGGGGTAAATGAAAAACTGTTTTTT.

The rearrangement uses TRBV9 and TRBJ2-2; weak D call: TRBD2 (6 bases). Germline CDR1 and CDR2: SGDLS and YYNGEE. Trimming pared 7 bases from V and 5 bases from J, leaving 15 bases between. CDR3 length: 14 residues. In DNA, the CDR3 is TGTGCCAGCGATCCGGGACTCCAGACCGGGGAGCTGTTTTTT. It is translated as CASDPGLQTGELFF.

This clone was seen only a few times. The chain couples TRBV21-1 to TRBJ2-3; no check of the table's D call, TRBD2, against the DNA was made. TRBV21-1 is described as a pseudogene. The CDR3 length is 21 residues. The CDR3 sequence is CASSKEGPGASGRATTDTQYF. CDR3 sequence (DNA): TGTGCCAGCAGCAAAGAGGGGCCAGGGGCTAGCGGGAGGGCCACCACAGATACGCAGTATTTT.

This chain uses TRBV2 with TRBJ2-2; unclear D gene. This CDR3 has 14 amino acids. The V end was cut by 5 bases, the J end by 0 bases, with 7 bases between. Germline V CDR1 and CDR2: SNHLY, FYNNEI. This CDR3 is CASSSESNTGELFF. In DNA form, the CDR3 reads TGTGCCAGCAGTTCGGAGTCGAACACCGGGGAGCTGTTTTTT.

This chain links TRBV7-8 with TRBJ2-1; no clear D gene. Germline loops: CDR1 SGHVS, CDR2 FQNEAQ. Trimming stripped 1 base from V and 0 bases from J, with 7 bases between. The CDR3 totals 15 residues. CDR3 bases: TGTGCCAGCAGCTTAGATCATTCCTCCTACAATGAGCAGTTCTTC. Its protein product is CASSLDHSSYNEQFF. The whole variable domain, filled in from reference TRBV7-8 and TRBJ2-1, reads GAGVSQSPRYKVAKRGQDVALRCDPISGHVSLFWYQQALGQGPEFLTYFQNEAQLDKSGLPSDRFFAERPEGSVSTLKIQRTQQEDSAVYLCASSLDHSSYNEQFFGPGTRLTVL.

The V gene is TRBV5-1, the J gene TRBJ1-3; the match to TRBD1 covers 10 bases. Germline V gene lookup returns CDR1 SGHRS and CDR2 YFSETQ. V was clipped by 0 bases and J by 0 bases; unmatched bases: 6. The length of the CDR3 is 18 residues. For the CDR3, the DNA is TGCGCCAGCAGCTTGGCCGGGACAGGGGTCTTCTCTGGAAACACCATATATTTT. This codes for CASSLAGTGVFSGNTIYF.

This chain joins TRBV19 and TRBJ2-3; 7 positions match TRBD2. CDR1 and CDR2 from the germline V gene are LNHDA and SQIVND (reference sequence). V dropped 0 bases and J dropped 1; count of bases not matched to a gene: 13. The CDR3 length is 19 residues. The CDR3 spells CASSIDLVGWEGRTDTQYF. In DNA form, the CDR3 reads TGTGCCAGTAGTATAGATCTCGTTGGATGGGAGGGCCGCACAGATACGCAGTATTTT.

The V gene is TRBV5-1, the J gene TRBJ1-1; no definite D call. CDR1 and CDR2 (germline): SGHRS, YFSETQ. The germline V and J ends were trimmed by 4 bases and 2 bases, with 9 bases remaining between them. The CDR3 runs 13 residues. CDR3 nucleotide sequence: TGCGCCAGCAGCATGGATCAAAACACTGAAGCTTTCTTT. It specifies CASSMDQNTEAFF. Filled out from reference TRBV5-1 and TRBJ1-1, the complete variable domain reads KAGVTQTPRYLIKTRGQQVTLSCSPISGHRSVSWYQQTPGQGLQFLFEYFSETQRNKGNFPGRFSGRQFSNSRSEMNVSTLELGDSALYLCASSMDQNTEAFFGQGTRLTVV.